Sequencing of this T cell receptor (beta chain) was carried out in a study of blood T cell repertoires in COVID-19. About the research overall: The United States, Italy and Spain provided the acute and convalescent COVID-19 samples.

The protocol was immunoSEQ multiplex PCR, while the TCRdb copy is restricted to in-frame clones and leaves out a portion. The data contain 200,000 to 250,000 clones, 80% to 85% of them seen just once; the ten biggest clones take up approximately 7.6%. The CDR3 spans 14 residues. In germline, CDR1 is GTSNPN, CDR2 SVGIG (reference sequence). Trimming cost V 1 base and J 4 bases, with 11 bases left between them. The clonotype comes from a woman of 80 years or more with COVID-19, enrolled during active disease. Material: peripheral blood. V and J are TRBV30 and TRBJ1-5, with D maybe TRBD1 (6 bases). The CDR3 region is CAWSAGTRNQPQHF. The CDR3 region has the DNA TGTGCCTGGAGTGCCGGGACAAGGAATCAGCCCCAGCATTTT.